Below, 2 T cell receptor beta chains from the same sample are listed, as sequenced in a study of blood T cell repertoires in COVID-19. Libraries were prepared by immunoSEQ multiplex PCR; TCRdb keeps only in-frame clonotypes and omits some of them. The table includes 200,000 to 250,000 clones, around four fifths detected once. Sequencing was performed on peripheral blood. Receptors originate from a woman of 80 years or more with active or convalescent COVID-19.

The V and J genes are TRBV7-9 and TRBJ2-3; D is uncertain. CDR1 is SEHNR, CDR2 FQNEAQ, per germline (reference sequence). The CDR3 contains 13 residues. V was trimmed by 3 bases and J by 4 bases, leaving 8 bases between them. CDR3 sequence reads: CASSLSGADTQYF. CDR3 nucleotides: TGTGCCAGCAGCTTGTCCGGTGCAGATACGCAGTATTTT.

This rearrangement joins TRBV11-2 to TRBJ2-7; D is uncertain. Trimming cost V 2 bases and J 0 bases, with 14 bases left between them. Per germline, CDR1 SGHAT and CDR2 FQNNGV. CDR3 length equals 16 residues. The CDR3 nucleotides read TGTGCCAGCAGCTTACGCATAGGAAGGAGCTCCTACGAGCAGTACTTC. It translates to CASSLRIGRSSYEQYF.